The rows below give T cell receptor beta chains drawn from one sample of a study of read filtering for tumor transcriptome and immune sequencing. TCRdb called the reads again in MiXCR, with one record for every CDR3 protein. Of about 93,000 distinct CDR3 sequences in the sample, roughly 21% are singletons; the top ten hold roughly an eighth. Sequenced sample: a population of CD138-negative cells sorted from bone marrow. These TCRs come from a donor aged 40 or over with multiple myeloma. Each CDR3 is given with its conserved first and last residue. The D gene is left open where the match is weak.

J: TRBJ2-7; D: NA; V: TRBV6-2/TRBV6-3; CDR3: CASHDYLRNYEQYF
J: TRBJ2-1; D: TRBD2; V: TRBV29-1; CDR3: CSVVRGASSYNEQFF
J: TRBJ1-6; D: NA; V: TRBV7-9; CDR3: CASSFTGNINSPLHF
J: TRBJ2-3; D: NA; V: TRBV30; CDR3: CAWSIQGGTDTQYF
J: TRBJ1-5; D: NA; V: TRBV3-1; CDR3: CASSYRGQPQHF
J: TRBJ1-5; D: TRBD1; V: TRBV3-1; CDR3: CASSQGGQGGLRQPQHF
J: TRBJ1-4; D: NA; V: TRBV29-1; CDR3: CSVAPGVREKLFF
J: TRBJ2-5; D: TRBD2; V: TRBV12-3/TRBV12-4; CDR3: CASSFTSGGLQETQYF
J: TRBJ1-1; D: NA; V: TRBV29-1; CDR3: CSVVIITEAFF
J: TRBJ1-5; D: TRBD1; V: TRBV12-3/TRBV12-4; CDR3: CASSQQGRQPRHF
J: TRBJ2-1; D: NA; V: TRBV29-1; CDR3: CSVEARAKLSNEQFF
J: TRBJ2-7; D: NA; V: TRBV20-1; CDR3: CSARPTESYEQYF
J: TRBJ1-3; D: NA; V: TRBV7-7; CDR3: CASSLDTYPGNTIYF
J: TRBJ2-3; D: TRBD2; V: TRBV20-1; CDR3: CSAKHAGEITDTQYF
J: TRBJ1-1; D: NA; V: TRBV28; CDR3: CASRQWGGNTEAFF
J: TRBJ2-7; D: TRBD2; V: TRBV27; CDR3: CASSLVGGGYYEQYF
J: TRBJ2-2; D: TRBD2; V: TRBV11-2; CDR3: CASSVGGATAGELFF
J: TRBJ1-1; D: NA; V: TRBV11-2; CDR3: CASSLAVGGEAFF
J: TRBJ1-4; D: NA; V: TRBV28; CDR3: CASSPRGELEKLFF
J: TRBJ2-3; D: NA; V: TRBV6-2/TRBV6-3; CDR3: CASSPRLSTDTQYF
J: TRBJ2-7; D: NA; V: TRBV20-1; CDR3: CSAREAGHEQYF
J: TRBJ1-5; D: TRBD1; V: TRBV19; CDR3: CASGVGTGGRQPQHF
J: TRBJ1-1; D: NA; V: TRBV2; CDR3: CASTPRGDTEASF
J: TRBJ2-7; D: TRBD1; V: TRBV5-5; CDR3: CASSLDRVHEQYF
J: TRBJ2-2; D: TRBD2; V: TRBV7-9; CDR3: CASSLEARLAHTGELFF
J: TRBJ2-7; D: NA; V: TRBV3-1; CDR3: CASSPRGMGNYEQYF
J: TRBJ2-6; D: NA; V: TRBV19; CDR3: CASSMEISGANVLTF
J: TRBJ1-1; D: NA; V: TRBV5-1; CDR3: CASSPGGWNTEAFF
J: NA; D: NA; V: TRBV4-1; CDR3: CASSGAVFSPLHF
J: TRBJ2-5; D: NA; V: TRBV7-9; CDR3: CASSTPGVRMETQYF
J: TRBJ2-3; D: TRBD1; V: TRBV2; CDR3: CASRRAGTGVTQYF
J: TRBJ2-2; D: NA; V: TRBV5-1; CDR3: CASSLGNRIGGELFF
J: TRBJ2-5; D: NA; V: TRBV14; CDR3: CASSQDGVPSGTQYF
J: TRBJ1-1; D: NA; V: TRBV4-1; CDR3: CTSSQGQFELEAFF
J: TRBJ2-5; D: TRBD1; V: TRBV6-2/TRBV6-3; CDR3: CASSYRGQGSETQYF
J: TRBJ1-1; D: NA; V: TRBV28; CDR3: CASSFGRQGNPEAFF
J: TRBJ2-2; D: NA; V: TRBV18; CDR3: CASSTGHATGGLFF
J: TRBJ2-1; D: TRBD2; V: TRBV5-6; CDR3: CASSLIAGVNSYNEQFF
J: TRBJ2-1; D: NA; V: TRBV29-1; CDR3: CSVRQNTDNEQFF
J: TRBJ2-2; D: NA; V: TRBV24-1; CDR3: CATRDGGTGELFF
J: TRBJ2-1; D: TRBD1; V: TRBV12-3/TRBV12-4; CDR3: CASSLSTGGWDEQFF
J: TRBJ2-2; D: NA; V: TRBV28; CDR3: CASSLRPRSSTGELFF
J: TRBJ2-2; D: NA; V: TRBV7-9; CDR3: CASRLGGGANTGELFF
J: TRBJ2-4; D: NA; V: TRBV29-1; CDR3: CSGRPANRRDIQYF
J: TRBJ2-4; D: TRBD2; V: TRBV19; CDR3: CASGIDLAGIKNIQYF
J: TRBJ1-1; D: TRBD1; V: TRBV7-8; CDR3: CASSFRDREAFF
J: TRBJ1-1; D: NA; V: TRBV5-1; CDR3: CASGFGGMNTEAFF
J: TRBJ2-4; D: NA; V: TRBV6-1; CDR3: CASSEDAGRNIQYF
J: TRBJ1-4; D: TRBD1; V: TRBV27; CDR3: CASRKTGGYEKLFF
J: TRBJ1-2; D: NA; V: TRBV30; CDR3: CAWSASRRGNNGYTF
J: TRBJ2-1; D: NA; V: TRBV5-1; CDR3: CASSSLQGGNEQFF
J: TRBJ1-1; D: NA; V: TRBV7-2; CDR3: CASSPGVRVNTEAFF
J: TRBJ2-1; D: TRBD2; V: TRBV7-3; CDR3: CASSLMAGLAGSNEQFF